This T cell receptor (beta chain) was found in a study of T-cell memory formation after mild COVID-19. General study points: Chiefly within CM and EM were the contracting CD4+ clones; CD8+ ones were within EMRA. Day 15 to 85 contracting clones showed balanced CD4/CD8; day 15 to 37 expanders favored CD4+.

CDR1 SGHTA and CDR2 FQGTGA come from the germline V gene. Trimming removed 4 bases from V and 6 bases from J; junction bases left unmatched: 9. This CDR3 region has 16 residues. This clonotype appeared a few times. Its antigen remains unidentified. From 5'RACE with constant-segment primers came TCR alpha and TCR beta cDNA libraries that carried sample barcodes and UMIs. TCRdb fed the 5' RACE reads into MiXCR, producing one record per CDR3 protein. The sample holds hundreds of thousands of distinct CDR3 sequences; roughly 15% are singletons and the top ten take about a fifth. The sequenced sample consisted of PBMCs or a T cell subset sorted from them (not recorded which). The clonotype originates from a man between 18 and 35 years old who had mild COVID-19 (a few samples of this study predate the infection). Cell type and time point are not known. The J gene is TRBJ1-6, the V gene TRBV7-3; 7 nucleotides match TRBD1. The CDR3 protein is CASSSQGSGANSPLHF. The CDR3 DNA sequence: TGTGCCAGCAGCTCACAGGGGTCGGGGGCTAATTCACCCCTCCACTTT.